Presented here are 4 T cell receptor beta chains from one specimen sequenced in a study of blood T cell repertoires in COVID-19. Method: immunoSEQ multiplex PCR; TCRdb's copy keeps in-frame clones and lacks some. Of about 190,000 clones listed, about 83% are singletons. Sequenced input: peripheral blood. These TCRs come from a woman aged 70 to 79 with active or convalescent COVID-19.

The count of this clone is one. The CDR3 is CASSQVKIGGNNEQFF. The CDR3, as DNA: TGTGCCAGCAGCCAAGTGAAAATCGGGGGAAACAATGAGCAGTTCTTC. V usage is TRBV3-1 (or the pseudogene TRBV3-2) and J usage is TRBJ2-1, with D perhaps TRBD2 (6 bases). Germline V gives CDR1 LGHDT, CDR2 YNNKEL (reference sequence). This CDR3 region has 16 residues. Trimming left V 1 base short and J 5 bases short, with 15 bases between.

The chain is built from TRBV18 and TRBJ2-7, with 9 bases fitting TRBD1. Germline values: CDR1 KGHSH, CDR2 LQKENI. J was trimmed by 0 bases and V by 9 bases; bases with no gene match: 6. The CDR3 runs to 14 residues. CDR3 in amino acids: CASSGQGSSYEQYF. The CDR3 DNA reads as TGTGCCAGTTCCGGACAGGGGAGCTCCTACGAGCAGTACTTC.

The chain uses TRBV11-2 and TRBJ2-3; 9 nucleotides match TRBD2. This CDR3 region has 16 residues. Germline V CDR1 and CDR2: SGHAT, FQNNGV. V lost 3 bases, J lost 2 bases, and 6 bases stayed unmatched. DNA for the CDR3: TGTGCCAGCAGCTTCACTAGCGGGTTTCCCACAGATACGCAGTATTTT. Its protein product is CASSFTSGFPTDTQYF.

This sequence joins TRBV9 and TRBJ2-5; D is unclear. V dropped 4 bases and J dropped 0 bases, with 7 bases sitting between them. Germline V gene sequence: CDR1 SGDLS, CDR2 YYNGEE. CDR3 length equals 13 residues. The CDR3 protein is CASSPDNQETQYF. The DNA of the CDR3 is TGTGCCAGCAGCCCCGACAACCAAGAGACCCAGTACTTC.